This TCR beta chain was observed in a study of blood T cell repertoires in COVID-19. Turning to the study itself: The samples span acute and convalescent COVID-19 from the United States, Italy and Spain. PBMCs, B-cell-depleted T cells, or T cells provided the cDNA or gDNA that made up the material.

Under the authors' procedure: Amplifying reference gene primers gave estimates of nucleated cell counts. The repertoire was sequenced with immunoSEQ multiplex PCR; TCRdb's copy has only in-frame clones and lacks some. That table gives V, J and clone size, and the DNA gave D and trimming. The top ten clones hold 42% of a sample with about 36,000 clones, about 81% of them seen once. The CDR3 runs 15 residues. Germline V gene data show CDR1 as LNHNV and CDR2 as YYDKDF (reference sequence). After removal of 5 bases from V and 4 bases from J, the junction contained 6 bases not matched to a gene. The receptor comes from a human donor in a cohort sampled during active or convalescent COVID-19. The donor label of this sample is uncertain. The chain is built from TRBV15 and TRBJ2-5; TRBD1 matches at 11 bases. Source material: peripheral blood. CDR3 DNA: TGTGCCACCAGCGTCGGACAGGGGGCCGGAGAGACCCAGTACTTC. It yields the protein CATSVGQGAGETQYF.